Presented here are 21 T cell receptor beta chains from one specimen sequenced in a study of T cells in Graves' hyperthyroidism and ophthalmopathy. Researchers amplified the TCR beta CDR3 regions from RNA transcripts. Primed by the HTBI set, a first-round RT-PCR was run on the TCR CDR3. TCRdb recomputed calls from the multiplex PCR reads with MiXCR, one row per CDR3 protein. The table has fewer than 350,000 distinct CDR3 sequences, about an eighth seen once; the top ten hold 7.8%. The sequenced sample was blood. These receptors were obtained from a woman in her thirties with Graves' hyperthyroidism that later progressed to Graves' ophthalmopathy.

This clonotype was seen many times. This chain links TRBV28 with TRBJ1-2, with D unresolved. Germline CDR1 and CDR2: MDHEN and SYDVKM. V gave up 4 bases and J gave up 7 bases, with 7 bases separating them. This CDR3 has 11 residues. The CDR3 DNA reads TGTGCCAGCAGTTCCATACTTGGCTACACCTTC. As protein: CASSSILGYTF.

The rearrangement joins TRBV10-3 to TRBJ2-3; a possible D gene is TRBD1 (6 bases). The V end was cut by 8 bases, the J end by 0 bases, with 12 bases between. The CDR3 has 14 residues. Germline values: CDR1 ENHRY, CDR2 SYGVKD. CDR3 loop: CAIGGHPSTDTQYF. CDR3 DNA sequence: TGTGCCATCGGGGGACACCCTAGCACAGATACGCAGTATTTT.

This clonotype was recorded many times. The chain carries TRBV7-3 and TRBJ2-7; 7 bases agree with TRBD2. Germline V lookup: CDR1 SGHTA, CDR2 FQGTGA. V trimming: 4 bases; J trimming: 9 bases; junction bases outside the gene matches: 9. The CDR3 extends over 13 amino acids. CDR3 sequence: CASSSRTSEVQYF. The CDR3 DNA reads TGTGCCAGCAGCTCCCGGACTAGTGAGGTGCAGTACTTC.

In this sample, this clonotype turned up many times. The rearrangement links TRBV28 to TRBJ2-7; D unclear. This CDR3 spans 13 amino acids. The germline V gene encodes CDR1 MDHEN and CDR2 SYDVKM. Trimming took 2 bases from V and 3 from J, leaving 8 bases between them. The CDR3 DNA sequence: TGTGCCAGCAGTTTAAGGAACTTCTACGAGCAGTACTTC. It is translated as CASSLRNFYEQYF.

This clonotype was detected a few times. The chain combines TRBV6-1 with TRBJ1-1; 7 bases agree with TRBD1. The CDR3 runs to 14 residues. J was trimmed by 1 base and V by 7 bases; bases with no gene match: 6. The germline CDR1 and CDR2 sequences are MNHNS and SASEGT. For the CDR3, the DNA is TGTGCCAGCACACGACAGGGTAGGAACACTGAAGCTTTCTTT. It encodes CASTRQGRNTEAFF.

The sample holds many counts of this clonotype. The chain employs TRBV9 and TRBJ2-3, with D possibly TRBD2 on 6 matching bases. Germline V gives CDR1 SGDLS, CDR2 YYNGEE. The CDR3 consists of 16 residues. V lost 4 bases and J lost 3, with 18 bases in between. CDR3 sequence: CASSPAPTSRTDTQYF. The CDR3 DNA follows: TGTGCCAGCAGCCCCGCTCCAACTAGCAGGACAGATACGCAGTATTTT.

Many counts were recorded for this clonotype. V is TRBV11-2 and J is TRBJ2-2; 10 bases align to TRBD2. Germline V gene lookup returns CDR1 SGHAT and CDR2 FQNNGV. J was trimmed by 7 bases and V by 2 bases; bases with no gene match: 4. The CDR3 length is 15 residues. CDR3: CASSLRLAGDGELFF. CDR3 bases: TGTGCCAGCAGCTTAAGGCTAGCGGGAGACGGGGAGCTGTTTTTT.

The chain has TRBV12-3 or TRBV12-4 and TRBJ2-2; D is uncertain. With 7 bases removed from V and 3 bases from J, the gap between germline ends came to 9 bases. This CDR3 comprises 13 residues. The CDR3 here is CASTNRDTGELFF. CDR3 DNA sequence: TGTGCCAGCACCAACCGGGACACCGGGGAGCTGTTTTTT.

This clonotype was observed at least ten times. This chain links TRBV27 with TRBJ1-6, with D possibly TRBD1 on 6 matching bases. Germline V gene lookup returns CDR1 MNHEY and CDR2 SMNVEV (reference sequence). Trimming pared 8 bases from V and 5 bases from J, leaving 10 bases between. The CDR3 contains 13 residues. The CDR3 DNA reads TGTGCCAGCCGAGGGGGTGATAATTCACCCCTCCACTTT. Protein: CASRGGDNSPLHF.

There are many counts of this clonotype. The V gene is TRBV30, the J gene TRBJ1-2; D remains ambiguous. CDR3 length: 15 residues. CDR1 and CDR2 (germline): GTSNPN, SVGIG (reference sequence). Trimming stripped 3 bases from V and 2 bases from J, with 16 bases between. CDR3 in DNA: TGTGCCTGGAGCCACGCAGGCGACCTAAACTATGGCTACACCTTC. This translates into CAWSHAGDLNYGYTF.

There are many counts of this clonotype. V and J are TRBV28 and TRBJ2-7, with D tentatively TRBD2 (5 bases). CDR3 size: 16 residues. Germline CDR1 MDHEN, CDR2 SYDVKM. V was shortened by 3 bases and J by 3 bases, with 18 bases between the two germline ends. The CDR3 loop is CASSFTLRSADYEQYF. The CDR3, as DNA: TGTGCCAGCAGTTTCACGCTTCGTAGCGCCGACTACGAGCAGTACTTC.

This clonotype was counted at least ten times. CDR3 DNA sequence: TGTGCCACCAGTGATGAGACAGGGACCGAGCAGTACTTC. It specifies CATSDETGTEQYF. The rearrangement uses TRBV24-1 and TRBJ2-7; 7 nucleotides match TRBD1. CDR3 length: 13 residues. Germline V gives CDR1 KGHDR, CDR2 SFDVKD. With V trimmed by 3 bases and J by 6 bases, 4 bases remained unmatched.

A word on this clonotype: A much larger clone differs by one base, so this may be a read error. The V call is TRBV20-1, the J call TRBJ1-2; TRBD1 matches 8 bases. This CDR3 is 13 amino acids long. Germline V lookup: CDR1 DFQATT, CDR2 SNEGSKA (reference sequence). V lost 2 bases to trimming and J lost 8 bases; unmatched junction nucleotides: 7. CDR3: CSARPTGESGYTF. The CDR3 DNA sequence: TGCAGTGCTAGACCGACAGGGGAAAGCGGCTACACCTTC.

Only a few counts were recorded for this clonotype. The chain employs TRBV18 and TRBJ1-2; TRBD1 matches 8 bases. Germline-derived CDR1 and CDR2 are KGHSH and LQKENI. CDR3 length: 15 amino acids. V was pared by 3 bases and J by 6 bases, with 9 bases of the junction left unmatched. The CDR3, as DNA: TGTGCCAGCTCACCTAGGACAGGGCACGCGAATGGCTACACCTTC. It translates to CASSPRTGHANGYTF.

CDR3 DNA: TGTGCCATCAGTGAATTGACTGCCTGCTACAATGAGCAGTTCTTC. Its translation: CAISELTACYNEQFF. The chain has TRBV10-3 and TRBJ2-1; D uncertain. There are 15 residues in the CDR3. V was clipped by 3 bases and J by 3 bases, with 12 bases between them. Germline-derived CDR1 and CDR2 are ENHRY and SYGVKD.

The chain recombines TRBV4-2 with TRBJ2-2, with 10 bases aligning to TRBD2. The CDR3 runs to 17 residues. The V gene's germline CDR1 is LGHNA and CDR2 YNFKEQ. The V gene end was trimmed by 1 base and the J gene end by 4 bases; junction bases not matched to a gene: 6. In DNA, the CDR3 is TGTGCCAGCAGCCAAGTCGCGGGACTAGCGTTCACCGGGGAGCTGTTTTTT. The encoded protein is CASSQVAGLAFTGELFF.

This clonotype has at least ten counts. CDR3 in amino acids: CASSIPTGLLDKGYTF. Written as DNA, the CDR3 is TGTGCCAGCAGCATACCCACGGGTTTGTTGGATAAGGGCTACACCTTC. The chain is built from TRBV7-2 and TRBJ1-2, with D unclear. The CDR3 is made up of 16 amino acids. The ends were cut back, 5 bases at V and 8 bases at J, with 24 bases in the middle. Germline V gene lookup returns CDR1 SGHTA and CDR2 FQGNSA.

This clonotype was counted many times. The junction departs from germline at one end; a sequencing error may be responsible. The rearrangement joins TRBV30 to TRBJ2-3; tentative D call: TRBD2 (6 bases). Germline V CDR1 and CDR2: GTSNPN, SVGIG (reference sequence). This CDR3 is 17 amino acids long. CDR3 sequence (DNA): TGTGCCTGGACCCCCCCAGGGTACAGCACTAGCACAGATACGCAGTTTTTT. Encoded protein: CAWTPPGYSTSTDTQFF.

This clonotype was picked up many times. The V call is TRBV20-1, the J call TRBJ1-4, with D possibly being TRBD1 (6 bases). Germline CDR1 DFQATT, CDR2 SNEGSKA (reference sequence). Trimming pared 2 bases from V and 2 bases from J, leaving 9 bases between. The CDR3 has 14 amino acids. The CDR3 loop reads CSARMGATNEKLFF. The CDR3 coding sequence is TGCAGTGCTAGAATGGGGGCGACTAATGAAAAACTGTTTTTT.

This clonotype was counted many times. V gene TRBV27 combines with J gene TRBJ2-3, with no clear D. There are 15 residues in the CDR3. The germline CDR1 and CDR2 sequences are MNHEY and SMNVEV (reference sequence). Trimming took off 6 bases at V and 6 bases at J, with 19 bases between the two ends. CDR3: CASSSPSRPPDTQYF. Written as DNA, the CDR3 is TGTGCCAGCAGCAGCCCTTCACGGCCCCCGGATACGCAGTATTTT.

This clonotype appeared many times. The V and J genes are TRBV12-3 or TRBV12-4 and TRBJ2-7; 9 bases match TRBD1. The CDR3 covers 14 residues. Trimming at V came to 7 bases and at J to 3 bases, leaving 7 bases not matched to a gene. The CDR3 DNA reads TGTGCCAGCACCCAGGGGACAGGGATCTACGAGCAGTACTTC. Encoded protein: CASTQGTGIYEQYF.